This TCR beta chain was recovered during a study of shared clonotypes between healthy human individuals. Study-wide background: In total, the donors were a couple of women and a few men aged 18 to 49. Findings and limits, study-wide: A generally larger estimated richness was seen in naive subsets than in memory subsets. Against clonotypes common to all four donors, non-shared ones had lower generation probabilities.

The CDR3 sequence is 13 residues long. The junction had 0 bases not matched to a gene; V was cut back by 3 bases and J by 7 bases. Germline CDR1 is MNHEY and CDR2 is SMNVEV (reference sequence). The assay was immunoSEQ multiplex PCR, and TCRdb's table has in-frame clones only and misses some. The sample lists fewer than 3 million clones; around 93% were seen once. A note on this clone: Its target is not known.

The chain has TRBV27 and TRBJ1-6; TRBD1 agrees at 7 bases. The specimen was naive CD4+ T cells from PBMCs. Subset: CD45RA+ positively selected. The TCR was taken from a man aged 18-30 years in good health. Some clones in this sample may be carry-over from other donors' samples. CDR3 protein: CASSLDRNSPLHF. The CDR3 DNA reads TGTGCCAGCAGTTTGGACAGGAATTCACCCCTCCACTTT.